The clone carrying this T cell receptor (beta chain) was recorded many times. Antigen specificity is unknown. In TCRdb, the 5' RACE reads were re-called with MiXCR into one record per CDR3 protein. Found here are more than 500,000 distinct CDR3 sequences, under 5.5% of them singletons; the top ten hold roughly 3.3%. This record comes from a study of CD8 T cells in ankylosing spondylitis. Study results and caveats: A TCR beta motif of fewer than ten highly homologous variants seemed to mark ankylosing spondylitis blood.

J lost 6 bases, V lost 5 bases, and 10 bases had no gene match. Germline-derived CDR1 and CDR2 are SEHNR and FQNEAQ (reference sequence). CDR3 size: 14 residues. The sequencing sample was made of blood, either unsorted or a sorted T cell fraction (not recorded which). This chain uses TRBV7-9 with TRBJ2-7; 7 bases are a match to TRBD1. The sequence came from a male donor with ankylosing spondylitis. CDR3 in amino acids: CASSPHVTGSEQYF. DNA for the CDR3: TGTGCCAGCAGCCCCCATGTGACAGGGAGCGAGCAGTACTTC.